A single sample gave rise to the 14 T cell receptor beta chains below, sequenced in a study of shared clonotypes between healthy human individuals. Data came from immunoSEQ multiplex PCR; TCRdb stores just in-frame clones and leaves some out. The data hold roughly 400,000 clones, with roughly 96% observed a single time. Sequenced input: memory CD8+ T cells sorted from blood. Subset indicated: CD45RO+ cells pooled with CCR7-negative TemRA cells. The receptors come from a man between 25 and 39 years old in good health.

The genes are TRBV28 and TRBJ1-5; D not certain. Germline V gene lookup returns CDR1 MDHEN and CDR2 SYDVKM. V was shortened by 5 bases and J by 4 bases, with 9 bases between the two germline ends. The length of the CDR3 is 13 residues. CDR3: CASSPAGNQPQHF. CDR3 nucleotide sequence: TGTGCCAGCAGTCCGGCCGGGAATCAGCCCCAGCATTTT. The full variable domain, with the rest looked up from reference TRBV28 and TRBJ1-5, is DVKVTQSSRYLVKRTGEKVFLECVQDMDHENMFWYRQDPGLGLRLIYFSYDVKMKEKGDIPEGYSVSREKKERFSLILESASTNQTSMYLCASSPAGNQPQHFGDGTRLSIL.

The genes are TRBV18 and TRBJ2-1, with 7 nucleotides matching TRBD1. The CDR3 contains 15 residues. V dropped 1 base and J dropped 7; count of bases not matched to a gene: 7. Germline V CDR1 and CDR2: KGHSH, LQKENI. The CDR3 loop is CASSPLRGPINEQFF. The CDR3 DNA reads as TGTGCCAGCTCACCACTTAGGGGGCCAATAAATGAGCAGTTCTTC. Filled out from reference TRBV18 and TRBJ2-1, the complete variable domain reads NAGVMQNPRHLVRRRGQEARLRCSPMKGHSHVYWYRQLPEEGLKFMVYLQKENIIDESGMPKERFSAEFPKEGPSILRIQQVVRGDSAAYFCASSPLRGPINEQFFGPGTRLTVL.

The genes are TRBV5-1 and TRBJ2-1; tentatively, D is TRBD2 (5 bases). Per the germline V gene, CDR1 is SGHRS and CDR2 is YFSETQ. The CDR3 runs 15 residues. Between the trimmed V and J ends, which lost 3 bases and 6 bases, there was a span of 16 bases. CDR3 bases: TGCGCCAGCAGCTGGTTGGACCCCGGGGTCAATGAGCAGTTCTTC. Translation: CASSWLDPGVNEQFF. Complete variable domain (other parts from reference TRBV5-1 and TRBJ2-1): KAGVTQTPRYLIKTRGQQVTLSCSPISGHRSVSWYQQTPGQGLQFLFEYFSETQRNKGNFPGRFSGRQFSNSRSEMNVSTLELGDSALYLCASSWLDPGVNEQFFGPGTRLTVL.

The genes are TRBV30 and TRBJ2-5, with D unclear. CDR3 length: 11 amino acids. Germline CDR1 is GTSNPN and CDR2 is SVGIG (reference sequence). V was clipped by 4 bases and J by 5 bases, with 8 bases between them. In nucleotides, the CDR3 is TGTGCCTGGATCCGCTGGGAGACCCAGTACTTC. Translating gives CAWIRWETQYF. The full variable domain, in which reference TRBV30 and TRBJ2-5 provide the parts outside the CDR3, is SQTIHQWPATLVQPVGSPLSLECTVEGTSNPNLYWYRQAAGRGLQLLFYSVGIGQISSEVPQNLSASRPQDRQFILSSKKLLLSDSGFYLCAWIRWETQYFGPGTRLLVL.

This clone was seen more than once but under ten times. The chain has TRBV7-6 and TRBJ2-2, with no clear D. Between the trimmed V and J ends, which lost 5 bases and 7 bases, there was a span of 8 bases. CDR3 length: 12 residues. Germline loops: CDR1 SGHVS, CDR2 FNYEAQ. The DNA for the CDR3 is TGTGCCAGCAGCCGAATTGGCGGGGAGCTGTTTTTT. Encoded protein: CASSRIGGELFF.

The chain has TRBV7-9 and TRBJ2-5; a possible D gene is TRBD2 (5 bases). The CDR3 consists of 16 residues. Per the germline V gene, CDR1 is SEHNR and CDR2 is FQNEAQ (reference sequence). Trimming shortened V by 6 bases and J by 2 bases, and 19 bases separated the two germline ends. CDR3 in DNA: TGTGCCAGCAGTCTCCGGTTGCTAGCTGCTCAAGAGACCCAGTACTTC. As protein: CASSLRLLAAQETQYF. The variable domain in full, completed from reference TRBV7-9 and TRBJ2-5, reads DTGVSQNPRHKITKRGQNVTFRCDPISEHNRLYWYRQTLGQGPEFLTYFQNEAQLEKSRLLSDRFSAERPKGSFSTLEIQRTEQGDSAMYLCASSLRLLAAQETQYFGPGTRLLVL.

About this clone itself: The same CDR3 is also encoded by other DNA sequences in this sample. The CDR3 region is CASRFRGNQPQHF. In DNA form, the CDR3 reads TGTGCCAGTAGGTTCAGGGGCAATCAGCCCCAGCATTTT. This sequence joins TRBV27 and TRBJ1-5, with a possible D match to TRBD1 (5 bases). V dropped 9 bases and J dropped 2 bases, with 11 bases sitting between them. The CDR3 runs 13 residues. CDR1 is MNHEY and CDR2 is SMNVEV in the germline V gene (reference sequence).

The chain couples TRBV14 to TRBJ2-7; 8 nucleotides align to TRBD1. The CDR3 contains 16 residues. The V segment lost 4 bases and the J segment 6 bases; nucleotides outside the gene matches: 14. The germline CDR1 and CDR2 sequences are SGHDN and FVKESK. The CDR3 nucleotides read TGTGCCAGCAGCCGAGCCCGGCAGGGGGCGCGAGGCGAGCAGTACTTC. This codes for CASSRARQGARGEQYF.

This clone was seen once. This rearrangement joins TRBV28 to TRBJ2-6; D remains unclear. CDR1 and CDR2 (germline): MDHEN, SYDVKM. Trimming pared 7 bases from V and 0 bases from J, leaving 10 bases between. The CDR3 spans 15 residues. CDR3 sequence reads: CASKDNASGANVLTF. CDR3 sequence (DNA): TGTGCCAGCAAGGATAACGCCTCTGGGGCCAACGTCCTGACTTTC.

This chain joins TRBV28 and TRBJ1-1; the D gene is possibly TRBD1 (5 bases). Trimming took 3 bases from V and 5 from J, leaving 19 bases between them. The germline V gene encodes CDR1 MDHEN and CDR2 SYDVKM. The CDR3 loop spans 16 amino acids. The CDR3 sequence: CASSLSQGVSRTEAFF. As DNA, the CDR3 is TGTGCCAGCAGTTTGTCCCAGGGAGTAAGTCGAACTGAAGCTTTCTTT.

The chain combines TRBV7-2 with TRBJ2-2; tentatively, D is TRBD1 (6 bases). Germline V gives CDR1 SGHTA, CDR2 FQGNSA. The V gene lost 0 bases and the J gene lost 4 bases, with 12 bases spanning the gap. The CDR3 is made up of 16 amino acids. CDR3 sequence: CASSLAPGQPTGELFF. DNA of the CDR3: TGTGCCAGCAGCTTAGCGCCGGGACAACCCACCGGGGAGCTGTTTTTT.

The chain links TRBV25-1 to TRBJ2-1, with 11 nucleotides matching TRBD2. Germline loops: CDR1 MGHDK, CDR2 SYGVNS. The V and J ends lost 0 bases and 7 bases, in that order; junction bases with no gene match: 5. CDR3 length: 16 residues. CDR3 residues: CASSEYTGTSGNEQFF. The CDR3 DNA reads TGTGCCAGCAGTGAATATACCGGGACTAGCGGTAATGAGCAGTTCTTC.

CDR3 sequence reads: CASSLEGQRSSYEQYF. CDR3 in DNA: TGTGCCAGCAGCTTAGAGGGGCAGCGAAGCTCCTACGAGCAGTACTTC. The rearrangement uses TRBV7-9 and TRBJ2-7; perhaps TRBD1 as D (5 bases). CDR1 and CDR2 (germline): SEHNR, FQNEAQ (reference sequence). The CDR3 totals 16 residues. V was shortened by 1 base and J by 0 bases, with 13 bases between the two germline ends.

The CDR3 sequence is CASSSAFGSYEQYF. CDR3 in DNA: TGTGCCAGCAGCTCCGCCTTTGGTTCCTACGAGCAGTACTTC. The chain links TRBV7-2 to TRBJ2-7; D is ambiguous. Germline CDR1 and CDR2: SGHTA and FQGNSA. There are 14 residues in the CDR3. V shed 4 bases and J shed 1 base, with 11 bases lying between them.